This T cell receptor (beta chain) was found in a study of blood T cell repertoires in COVID-19. Study-wide background: Nucleic acid was either cDNA or gDNA, and it came from T cells, B-cell-depleted T cells, or PBMCs.

This clone showed up just once. TCRdb's table, derived via immunoSEQ multiplex PCR, lists solely in-frame clones and lacks some. The sample yields some 76,000 clones, approximately 90% seen once. The sequenced sample was peripheral blood. The sequence was obtained from a human donor in a cohort sampled during active COVID-19.

CDR3 protein: CASSLGQGVTQETQYF. The CDR3 bases are TGTGCCAGCAGCTTAGGACAGGGGGTTACTCAAGAGACCCAGTACTTC. The chain joins TRBV7-9 to TRBJ2-5; TRBD1 agrees at 9 bases. The germline V gene has CDR1 SEHNR and CDR2 FQNEAQ (reference sequence). The CDR3 has 16 amino acids. V shed 1 base and J 2 bases; nucleotides not matched to a gene: 5.